This T cell receptor (beta chain) emerged from a study of T cell repertoires in cytomegalovirus infection (dated by TCRdb to the late 2010s). Regarding the complete study: Alongside well-studied HLA-B-restricted epitopes, the peptide stimulations were aimed at recently identified HLA-C-restricted CMV epitopes, whose presentation resists viral immunomodulation. Donor HLA type was relevant to the analysis, because carriage of CMV infection together with the matching HLA type was indicated by public TCR beta signatures.

Per the publication, the treatment or condition label means: in vitro stimulation with specific CMV peptide epitopes to enrich CMV-specific T cells. Sequencing took place on an Illumina HiSeq 1500. TCRdb reworked the public reads: Q25 trimming with fastp, MiXCR clone assembly, productive beta chains retained. Duplicate CDR3 protein sequences are folded into a single record with the most common DNA and genes. This sample holds some 900,000 distinct CDR3 sequences; roughly 33% were observed only once. The ten largest clones take up 9.5% to 15% of the sample. This clonotype was seen more than once but under ten times. The specificity of this receptor is unknown. Nothing much larger sits one base from this clone, and base qualities are not available. Findings and caveats that apply to the study as a whole: Carriers of CMV infection plus the relevant HLA type were discriminated by the cumulative frequency of public TCR beta family members in the study cohort and in an independent 352-donor cohort. The ex vivo response was dominated by HLA-C-restricted CMV-specific TCR beta clonotypes, which also provided the single most frequent clonotype in two of eight donors.

The germline V gene encodes CDR1 MNHNS and CDR2 SASEGT. There are 12 amino acids in the CDR3, from cysteine to valine inclusive. Only CDR3 DNA is held: 36 bases, read in frame from base 1. A distance of 11 bases separates the germline ends of V and J, which lose 5 bases and 6 bases respectively. Recombination joined TRBV6-1 with TRBJ2-7, with the D gene call left open. The material sequenced was cultured CD8+ T cells from PBMCs, taken from culture after CMV antigen stimulation. This TCR derives from a human donor in good health (CMV status not recorded). Some clones in this sample may be carry-over from other donors' samples. CDR3 region: CASSPQAFEQYV. The sequenced DNA: TGTGCCAGCAGTCCCCAAGCGTTCGAGCAGTACGTC.